The next 18 T cell receptor beta chains were all read from a single sample in a study of T cell changes during pregnancy in multiple sclerosis. TCRdb's table, derived via immunoSEQ multiplex PCR, lists solely in-frame clones and lacks some. The table has approximately 90,000 clones, roughly nine tenths seen once. The sample here was peripheral blood, taken in the first trimester of pregnancy. Source of these receptors: a female donor with multiple sclerosis, enrolled in a pregnancy study.

The chain links TRBV7-9 to TRBJ2-3; tentative D call: TRBD2 (5 bases). CDR1 is SEHNR and CDR2 is FQNEAQ in the germline V gene (reference sequence). The V end was cut by 4 bases, the J end by 2 bases, with 13 bases between. The CDR3 loop spans 15 amino acids. DNA for the CDR3: TGTGCCAGCAGCTCCATCGACCGGGACACAGATACGCAGTATTTT. Amino acids: CASSSIDRDTDTQYF.

The chain combines TRBV6-4 with TRBJ2-7, with D perhaps TRBD1 (6 bases). The germline CDR1 and CDR2 sequences are MRHNA and SNTAGT. The germline V and J ends were trimmed by 2 bases and 3 bases, with 17 bases remaining between them. The CDR3 totals 16 residues. The CDR3 reads CASSDRRRQGSYEQYF. The DNA of the CDR3 is TGTGCCAGCAGTGACCGTCGCAGGCAGGGGAGCTACGAGCAGTACTTC.

The rearrangement joins TRBV19 to TRBJ1-1; D might be TRBD1 (5 bases). Germline V gives CDR1 LNHDA, CDR2 SQIVND (reference sequence). This CDR3 spans 15 amino acids. V was shortened by 11 bases and J by 4 bases, with 23 bases between the two germline ends. The CDR3 DNA reads as TGTGCCGCGGGGAGACTCGACGGGGGTGGCACTGAAGCTTTCTTT. This gives the protein CAAGRLDGGGTEAFF.

The rearrangement uses TRBV5-6 and TRBJ1-4; D is undetermined. The CDR3 is 13 residues long. Trimming left V 0 bases short and J 7 bases short, with 7 bases between. The germline CDR1 and CDR2 sequences are SGHDT and YYEEEE. The chain's CDR3 is CASSLGHSEKLFF. The CDR3 DNA is TGTGCCAGCAGCTTGGGACATTCTGAAAAACTGTTTTTT.

The V gene is TRBV4-1, the J gene TRBJ1-2; D may be TRBD1 (5 bases). V lost 0 bases and J 3 bases, leaving 11 bases between the germline ends. CDR1 and CDR2 from the germline V gene are MGHRA and YSYEKL. CDR3 length: 15 residues. The CDR3, as DNA: TGCGCCAGCAGCCAAGAGCCGGGGGAGTACTATGGCTACACCTTC. This sequence encodes CASSQEPGEYYGYTF.

Only a few counts were recorded for this clone. The V and J genes are TRBV5-8 and TRBJ2-6; a weak D match, TRBD1 (5 bases). CDR1 is SGHTS, CDR2 YDEGEE, per germline. Trimming pared 2 bases from V and 3 bases from J, leaving 9 bases between. This CDR3 region has 15 residues. This chain's CDR3 is CASSFQGHGANVLTF. The CDR3 DNA reads TGTGCCAGCAGCTTCCAGGGTCATGGGGCCAACGTCCTGACTTTC.

This rearrangement joins TRBV5-6 to TRBJ1-6; possible D gene TRBD1, 6 bases. V lost 4 bases, J lost 9 bases, and 17 bases lay in between. This CDR3 contains 15 residues. Germline loops: CDR1 SGHDT, CDR2 YYEEEE. The CDR3 loop reads CASSLLQGSSSPLHF. Here the CDR3 DNA reads TGTGCCAGCAGCCTACTACAGGGTTCTTCTTCACCCCTCCACTTT.

The V gene is TRBV7-2, the J gene TRBJ1-2; a weak D match, TRBD1 (6 bases). V dropped 5 bases and J dropped 6 bases, with 16 bases sitting between them. The length of the CDR3 is 14 residues. The germline CDR1 and CDR2 sequences are SGHTA and FQGNSA. CDR3 protein: CASSPTWDNHGYTF. DNA for the CDR3: TGTGCCAGCAGCCCTACTTGGGACAACCATGGCTACACCTTC.

This chain connects TRBV11-2 to TRBJ2-1, with D perhaps TRBD2 (6 bases). The CDR3 consists of 15 residues. Germline V gene sequence: CDR1 SGHAT, CDR2 FQNNGV. V gave up 1 base and J gave up 12 bases, with 19 bases separating them. CDR3 coding DNA: TGTGCCAGCAGCTTAGGTGATAGCGGAACGATTCGGCAGTTCTTC. Residues: CASSLGDSGTIRQFF.

The genes are TRBV25-1 and TRBJ2-7; TRBD2 matches at 13 bases. The CDR3 consists of 15 residues. J was trimmed by 6 bases and V by 4 bases; bases with no gene match: 6. Germline CDR1 reads MGHDK; CDR2 reads SYGVNS. CDR3 protein: CASSGSGTSGTEQYF. CDR3 bases: TGTGCCAGCAGTGGCTCCGGGACTAGCGGGACCGAGCAGTACTTC.

This chain links TRBV7-2 with TRBJ2-3; 8 bases are a match to TRBD2. The CDR3 has 14 amino acids. Germline V lookup: CDR1 SGHTA, CDR2 FQGNSA. The V gene end was trimmed by 1 base and the J gene end by 3 bases; junction bases not matched to a gene: 0. CDR3 residues: CASSLGLATDTQYF. DNA of the CDR3: TGTGCCAGCAGCTTAGGACTAGCGACAGATACGCAGTATTTT. Supplemented by reference TRBV7-2 and TRBJ2-3, the full variable domain reads GAGVSQSPSNKVTEKGKDVELRCDPISGHTALYWYRQSLGQGLEFLIYFQGNSAPDKSGLPSDRFSAERTGGSVSTLTIQRTQQEDSAVYLCASSLGLATDTQYFGPGTRLTVL.

V is TRBV9 and J is TRBJ2-7, with TRBD2 identical over 11 bases. CDR3 length: 15 residues. Germline V gene sequence: CDR1 SGDLS, CDR2 YYNGEE. The J segment lost 1 base and the V segment lost 0 bases, leaving 0 bases of the junction unmatched. The CDR3 region is CASSVGTSGSYEQYF. For the CDR3, the DNA is TGTGCCAGCAGCGTAGGGACTAGCGGGTCCTACGAGCAGTACTTC.

V usage is TRBV4-3 and J usage is TRBJ1-1; D is undetermined. In germline, CDR1 is LGHNA, CDR2 YSLEER. The CDR3 length is 14 residues. V lost 4 bases and J lost 1, with 10 bases in between. The CDR3 region is CASSPTQRNTEAFF. CDR3 DNA: TGCGCCAGCAGCCCGACCCAGCGGAACACTGAAGCTTTCTTT.

The chain recombines TRBV10-3 with TRBJ2-3, with 7 bases fitting TRBD2. This CDR3 has 15 residues. J gave up 2 bases and V 7 bases, and 9 bases lay outside the gene matches. Germline loops: CDR1 ENHRY, CDR2 SYGVKD. The CDR3 spells CAIKDARGITDTQYF. The CDR3 coding sequence is TGTGCCATCAAGGACGCGCGGGGGATCACAGATACGCAGTATTTT.

This chain connects TRBV29-1 to TRBJ1-1; 12 bases line up with TRBD1. The CDR3 spans 15 residues. Trimming cost V 5 bases and J 5 bases; bases outside gene matches: 9. The germline gives CDR1 SQVTM, CDR2 ANQGSEA. CDR3 bases: TGCAGCGTTAGGTCGGGGACAGGGGGCAAAACTGAAGCTTTCTTT. As protein: CSVRSGTGGKTEAFF. Full variable domain (rest looked up from reference TRBV29-1 and TRBJ1-1): SAVISQKPSRDICQRGTSLTIQCQVDSQVTMMFWYRQQPGQSLTLIATANQGSEATYESGFVIDKFPISRPNLTFSTLTVSNMSPEDSSIYLCSVRSGTGGKTEAFFGQGTRLTVV.

The chain links TRBV5-1 to TRBJ2-1; D might be TRBD1 (5 bases). The CDR3 covers 11 residues. Per germline, CDR1 SGHRS and CDR2 YFSETQ. V shed 4 bases and J shed 6 bases, with 5 bases lying between them. The CDR3 DNA follows: TGCGCCAGCAGCAGGGGCAATGAGCAGTTCTTC. The encoded protein is CASSRGNEQFF.

The chain couples TRBV7-9 to TRBJ2-7, with D possibly matching TRBD2 (7 bases). There are 14 residues in the CDR3. Germline loops: CDR1 SEHNR, CDR2 FQNEAQ (reference sequence). Trimming removed 3 bases at V and 6 bases at J, with 15 bases between. Here the CDR3 reads CASSFGGGVGEQYF. The CDR3 nucleotides are TGTGCCAGCAGCTTTGGGGGGGGCGTGGGCGAGCAGTACTTC.

The chain recombines TRBV7-8 with TRBJ2-5; 9 nucleotides agree with TRBD2. CDR1 is SGHVS, CDR2 FQNEAQ, per germline. V gave up 0 bases and J gave up 4 bases; unmatched junction bases: 3. The CDR3 covers 15 residues. CDR3 protein: CASSLAGLARETQYF. The CDR3 DNA follows: TGTGCCAGCAGCTTAGCGGGACTAGCTAGAGAGACCCAGTACTTC.